This T cell receptor (beta chain) was found in a study of blood T cell repertoires in COVID-19. About the research overall: Donors in the United States, Italy and Spain gave samples during acute or convalescent COVID-19. T cells, B-cell-depleted T cells, or PBMCs supplied cDNA or gDNA.

Sequenced by immunoSEQ multiplex PCR; TCRdb stores in-frame clones only, minus some. This sample has roughly 120,000 clones, with roughly 82% found just once. Trimming removed 0 bases from V and 2 bases from J; junction bases left unmatched: 4. The CDR3 is 17 residues long. Germline V lookup: CDR1 SGHNT, CDR2 YYREEE (reference sequence). This TCR came from a human donor in a cohort sampled during active COVID-19. The chain joins TRBV5-4 to TRBJ2-5; 13 bases are a match to TRBD2. Sequenced sample: peripheral blood. This CDR3 is CASSLGLAGGRQETQYF. The CDR3 DNA follows: TGTGCCAGCAGCTTGGGACTAGCGGGAGGTAGACAAGAGACCCAGTACTTC.